What follows are 21 T cell receptor beta chains derived from one specimen sequenced in a study of blood T cell repertoires in COVID-19. The table came from immunoSEQ multiplex PCR; TCRdb's copy has only in-frame clones and leaves some out. This table holds approximately 110,000 clones, approximately 85% found once. The sequenced material came from peripheral blood. The receptor set was obtained from a human donor in a cohort sampled during active COVID-19.

The chain is built from TRBV3-1 (or the pseudogene TRBV3-2) and TRBJ1-3; maybe TRBD1 (5 bases). CDR3 length: 16 residues. The V end was cut by 1 base, the J end by 0 bases, with 10 bases between. Germline V gene data show CDR1 as LGHDT and CDR2 as YNNKEL (reference sequence). DNA of the CDR3: TGTGCCAGCAGCCAAGGGTCGACAGTCTCTGGAAACACCATATATTTT. It codes for CASSQGSTVSGNTIYF.

The rearrangement uses TRBV19 and TRBJ2-1; maybe TRBD2 (6 bases). Trimming cost V 4 bases and J 7 bases, with 23 bases left between them. Germline values: CDR1 LNHDA, CDR2 SQIVND (reference sequence). The length of the CDR3 is 17 residues. Here the CDR3 DNA reads TGTGCCAGTAGTAACCCCCCCGGAAGTGCAGGAGGGAATGAGCAGTTCTTC. It specifies CASSNPPGSAGGNEQFF.

CDR3 nucleotide sequence: TGTGCCAGCAGTCTCCAGACTACCTACAATGAGCAGTTCTTC. Amino acids: CASSLQTTYNEQFF. The chain recombines TRBV2 with TRBJ2-1; D perhaps matches TRBD2 (5 bases). The CDR3 length is 14 residues. V shed 5 bases and J shed 2 bases, with 10 bases lying between them. Germline loops: CDR1 SNHLY, CDR2 FYNNEI.

This clone was observed a few times. The chain has TRBV6-2 or TRBV6-3 and TRBJ1-6; no reliable D call. Germline V lookup: CDR1 MNHEY, CDR2 SVGEGT. This CDR3 has 16 amino acids. V gave up 3 bases and J gave up 6 bases, with 15 bases separating them. CDR3 amino acids: CASSYFALRRNSPLHF. The DNA of the CDR3 is TGTGCCAGCAGTTATTTCGCCCTCAGGCGTAATTCACCCCTCCACTTT.

The chain has TRBV15 and TRBJ2-7, with 11 bases identical to TRBD2. CDR1 is LNHNV and CDR2 is YYDKDF in the germline V gene (reference sequence). This CDR3 is built from 16 residues. Trimming took 0 bases from V and 7 from J; bases not matched to a gene: 8. For the CDR3, the DNA is TGTGCCACCAGCAGAGATAGGGGACTAGCGGTTCGGGAGCAGTACTTC. Its translation is CATSRDRGLAVREQYF.

V is TRBV6-1 and J is TRBJ1-5; unclear D gene. This CDR3 has 16 amino acids. Trimming removed 3 bases from V and 0 bases from J, with 12 bases in between. The germline gives CDR1 MNHNS, CDR2 SASEGT. CDR3 protein: CASSDRGGYSNQPQHF. CDR3 nucleotide sequence: TGTGCCAGCAGTGATCGAGGCGGTTATAGCAATCAGCCCCAGCATTTT.

This chain joins TRBV21-1 and TRBJ2-1; the table gives TRBD2 as D, unverified against the DNA. TRBV21-1 is classified as a pseudogene. This CDR3 has 16 amino acids. CDR3 sequence (DNA): TGTGCCAGCAGCAAAGATCAGCGGGAGCTATTGAATGAGCAGTTCTTC. Its protein product is CASSKDQRELLNEQFF.

This clone was detected only a few times. The chain couples TRBV10-3 to TRBJ2-2; TRBD2 aligns across 11 bases. The CDR3 is made up of 15 amino acids. J gave up 2 bases and V 10 bases, and 6 bases lay outside the gene matches. Germline values: CDR1 ENHRY, CDR2 SYGVKD. The CDR3 spells CATKTSGINTGELFF. The CDR3 bases are TGTGCCACCAAGACTAGCGGGATTAACACCGGGGAGCTGTTTTTT.

The chain links TRBV5-1 to TRBJ2-5; 7 nucleotides line up with TRBD1. With 3 bases clipped from V and 2 bases from J, the junction kept 4 bases outside the gene matches. Per the germline V gene, CDR1 is SGHRS and CDR2 is YFSETQ. The CDR3 covers 14 residues. As DNA, the CDR3 is TGCGCCAGCAGCTCGGGACAGTTACAAGAGACCCAGTACTTC. It specifies CASSSGQLQETQYF.

The J gene is TRBJ2-3, the V gene TRBV7-3; 7 bases fit TRBD2. J was trimmed by 5 bases and V by 0 bases; bases with no gene match: 5. The V gene's germline CDR1 is SGHTA and CDR2 FQGTGA. The CDR3 extends over 15 amino acids. The CDR3 region is CASSLTGLAVDTQYF. The CDR3 bases are TGTGCCAGCAGCTTAACGGGGCTAGCGGTAGATACGCAGTATTTT.

This chain connects TRBV7-8 to TRBJ1-6, with D unclear. The CDR3 contains 14 residues. Germline lookup yields CDR1 SGHVS and CDR2 FQNEAQ. The V and J ends lost 2 bases and 6 bases respectively, with 8 bases between them. The CDR3 coding sequence is TGTGCCAGCAGCTTAAGAGGAAGTAATTCACCCCTCCACTTT. This translates into CASSLRGSNSPLHF.

This chain links TRBV5-1 with TRBJ2-3; tentatively, D is TRBD2 (6 bases). V gave up 3 bases and J gave up 9 bases, with 14 bases separating them. The CDR3 runs 13 residues. Germline CDR1 is SGHRS and CDR2 is YFSETQ. The CDR3 nucleotides are TGCGCCAGCAGCTCGCGGGGACCCAACACGCAGTATTTT. Protein: CASSSRGPNTQYF.

The rearrangement uses TRBV20-1 and TRBJ2-7, with D maybe TRBD2 (5 bases). Germline loops: CDR1 DFQATT, CDR2 SNEGSKA (reference sequence). There are 11 residues in the CDR3. Trimming took off 6 bases at V and 3 bases at J, with 9 bases between the two ends. The CDR3 region has the DNA TGCAGTGCCGGCGGACTCTACGAGCAGTACTTC. This translates into CSAGGLYEQYF.

The chain carries TRBV29-1 and TRBJ2-3; 7 positions agree with TRBD2. Per germline, CDR1 SQVTM and CDR2 ANQGSEA. This CDR3 spans 13 amino acids. Unmatched junction bases numbered 4, after V lost 6 bases and J lost 1 base. CDR3 sequence: CSVGGGRTDTQYF. In DNA form, the CDR3 reads TGCAGCGTCGGCGGGGGTCGCACAGATACGCAGTATTTT.

This clone was found once. The CDR3, as DNA: TGTCCTTCGTTTTATGGGGCCAACGTCCTGACTTTC. Its protein product is CPSFYGANVLTF. J is TRBJ2-6 and V is TRBV28; no clear D. The CDR3 runs to 12 residues. Germline CDR1 reads MDHEN; CDR2 reads SYDVKM.

This chain joins TRBV19 and TRBJ1-2, with 7 bases identical to TRBD1. Germline V gene data show CDR1 as LNHDA and CDR2 as SQIVND (reference sequence). The CDR3 contains 13 residues. Losses at the gene ends were 8 bases for V and 6 bases for J; bases not matched to a gene: 9. CDR3 in amino acids: CASGLTGWDGYTF. CDR3 coding DNA: TGTGCCAGTGGATTGACAGGGTGGGATGGCTACACCTTC. The whole variable domain, filled in from reference TRBV19 and TRBJ1-2, reads DGGITQSPKYLFRKEGQNVTLSCEQNLNHDAMYWYRQDPGQGLRLIYYSQIVNDFQKGDIAEGYSVSREKKESFPLTVTSAQKNPTAFYLCASGLTGWDGYTFGSGTRLTVV.

The chain is built from TRBV5-5 and TRBJ2-2; 16 nucleotides match TRBD2. Germline trimming cut 7 bases from V and 3 bases from J; bases unmatched to any gene: 9. The CDR3 extends over 18 amino acids. Germline CDR1 is SGHKS and CDR2 is YYEKEE (reference sequence). CDR3 nucleotides: TGTGCCAGCGCTTTCGGGACTAGCGGGAGGGCCGACACCGGGGAGCTGTTTTTT. Amino acids: CASAFGTSGRADTGELFF.

The rearrangement links TRBV6-2 or TRBV6-3 to TRBJ2-2; D call uncertain. This CDR3 region has 14 residues. Germline loops: CDR1 MNHEY, CDR2 SVGEGT. V lost 1 base and J 5 bases, leaving 8 bases between the germline ends. The CDR3 region is CASSYLAETGELFF. The CDR3 bases are TGTGCCAGCAGTTACTTGGCGGAAACCGGGGAGCTGTTTTTT.

This rearrangement joins TRBV10-3 to TRBJ2-1, with TRBD2 as a possible D gene (6 bases). The CDR3 covers 11 residues. Trimming took 8 bases from V and 8 from J, leaving 10 bases between them. In germline, CDR1 is ENHRY, CDR2 SYGVKD. The CDR3, as DNA: TGTGCCATCGCGGCGGGACATGAGCAGTTCTTC. Its translation is CAIAAGHEQFF.

This clone was counted a few times. This chain uses TRBV6-1 with TRBJ1-1; 8 nucleotides align to TRBD1. The V gene end was trimmed by 0 bases and the J gene end by 3 bases; junction bases not matched to a gene: 12. CDR3 length: 18 amino acids. Germline lookup yields CDR1 MNHNS and CDR2 SASEGT. The CDR3 DNA follows: TGTGCCAGCAGTGAAGCGGGATTGTTGGACAGGGCGGACACTGAAGCTTTCTTT. Its translation is CASSEAGLLDRADTEAFF.

The CDR3 protein is CASSLAGTSGRAGTGELFF. CDR3 in DNA: TGCGCCAGCAGCTTGGCCGGGACTAGCGGGAGGGCCGGCACCGGGGAGCTGTTTTTT. The chain links TRBV5-1 to TRBJ2-2; 16 nucleotides line up with TRBD2. Germline trimming cut 0 bases from V and 4 bases from J; bases unmatched to any gene: 6. The germline CDR1 and CDR2 sequences are SGHRS and YFSETQ. This CDR3 contains 19 residues.